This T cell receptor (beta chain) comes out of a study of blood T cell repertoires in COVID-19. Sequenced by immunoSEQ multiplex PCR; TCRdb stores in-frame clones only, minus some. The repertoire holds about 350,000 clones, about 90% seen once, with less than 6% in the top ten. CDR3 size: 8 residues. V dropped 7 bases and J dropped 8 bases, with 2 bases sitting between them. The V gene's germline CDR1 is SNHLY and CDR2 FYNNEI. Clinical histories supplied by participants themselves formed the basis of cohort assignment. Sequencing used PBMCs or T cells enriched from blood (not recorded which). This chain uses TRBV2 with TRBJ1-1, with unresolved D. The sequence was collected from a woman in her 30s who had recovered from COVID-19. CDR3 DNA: TGTGCCAGCACAGAAGCTTTCTTT. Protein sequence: CASTEAFF.